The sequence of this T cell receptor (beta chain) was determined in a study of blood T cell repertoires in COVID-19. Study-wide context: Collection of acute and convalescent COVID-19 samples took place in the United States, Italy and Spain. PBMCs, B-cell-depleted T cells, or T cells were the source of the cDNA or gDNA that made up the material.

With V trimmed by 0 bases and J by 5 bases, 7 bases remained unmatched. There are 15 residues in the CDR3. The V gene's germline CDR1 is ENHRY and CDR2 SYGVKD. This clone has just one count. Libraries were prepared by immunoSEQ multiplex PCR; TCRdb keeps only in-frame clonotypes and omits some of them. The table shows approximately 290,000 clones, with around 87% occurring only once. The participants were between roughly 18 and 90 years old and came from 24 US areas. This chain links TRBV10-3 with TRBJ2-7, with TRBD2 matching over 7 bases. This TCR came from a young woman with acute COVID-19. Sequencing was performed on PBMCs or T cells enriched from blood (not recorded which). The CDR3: CAISESGGSAHEQYF. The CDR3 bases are TGTGCCATCAGTGAGTCTGGCGGGAGTGCCCACGAGCAGTACTTC.